The present TCR beta chain was sequenced within a study of CXCR3-negative and CXCR3-positive naive CD8 T cells. On the study more broadly: Roughly 135 million TRB reads were obtained overall (about 1.5 +/- 0.3 million per library).

This CDR3 spans 12 amino acids. Germline values: CDR1 MDHEN, CDR2 SYDVKM. The TRB libraries of cDNA were built by UMI-labeled 5' RACE. TCRdb re-called the 5' RACE reads; one entry per CDR3 protein, DNA not given. The listing contains some 130,000 distinct CDR3 sequences. Study-wide results and caveats: Unlike memory cells, which differed, naive CXCR3-negative and CXCR3-positive cells had similar TRBV-TRBJ usage. Both naive subsets showed comparably high diversity, and memory CD8+ cells showed much lower diversity.

CD45RO-CCR7+CD27+CD95- cells counted as naive CD8+ T cells. With respect to this clonotype: Its antigen is still unknown.

The sample was naive CXCR3- CD8+ T cells from blood. Subset in this sample: CD45RO-CCR7+CD27+CD95- naive CD8+ T cells lacking CXCR3 (TNR3-). The source of this sequence is a human donor in good health. Some clones in this sample may be carry-over from other donors' samples. The chain links TRBV28 to TRBJ1-1. The CDR3: CASTFPGTEAFF. The entire variable domain, with the rest obtained from reference TRBV28 and TRBJ1-1, is as follows: DVKVTQSSRYLVKRTGEKVFLECVQDMDHENMFWYRQDPGLGLRLIYFSYDVKMKEKGDIPEGYSVSREKKERFSLILESASTNQTSMYLCASTFPGTEAFFGQGTRLTVV.